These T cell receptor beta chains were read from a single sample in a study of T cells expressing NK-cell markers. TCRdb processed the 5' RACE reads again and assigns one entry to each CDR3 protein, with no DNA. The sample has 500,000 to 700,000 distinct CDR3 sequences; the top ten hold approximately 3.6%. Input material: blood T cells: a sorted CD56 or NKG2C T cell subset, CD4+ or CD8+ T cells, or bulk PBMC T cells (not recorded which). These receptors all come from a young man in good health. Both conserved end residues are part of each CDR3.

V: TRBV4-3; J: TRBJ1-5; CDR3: CASSQRQGAQPQHF
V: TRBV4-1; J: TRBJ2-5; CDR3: CASSQSIGETQYF
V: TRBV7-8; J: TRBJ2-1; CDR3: CASSLEGRRNEQFF
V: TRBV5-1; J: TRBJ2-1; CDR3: CASSQDPSYNEQFF
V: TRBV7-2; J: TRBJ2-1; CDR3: CASSLWRHEQFF
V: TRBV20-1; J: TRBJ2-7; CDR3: CSASPWIFEQYF
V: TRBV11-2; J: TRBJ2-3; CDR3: CASSLGLSGSSPDTQYF
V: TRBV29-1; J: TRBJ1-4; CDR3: CSVEDPKGDEKLFF
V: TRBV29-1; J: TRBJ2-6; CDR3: CSVEGGAPGANVLTF
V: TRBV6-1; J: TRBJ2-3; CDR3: CASSDFLVARDTQYF
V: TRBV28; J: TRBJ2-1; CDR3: CASSQIPTGQGWNEQFF
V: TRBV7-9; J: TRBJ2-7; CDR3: CASSLGGTNDYEQYF
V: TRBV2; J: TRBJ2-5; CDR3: CASRGRLSQETQYF
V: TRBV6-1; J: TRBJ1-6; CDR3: CASTEQSLNSPLHF
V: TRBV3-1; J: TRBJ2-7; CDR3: CASSQDSSSFYEQYF
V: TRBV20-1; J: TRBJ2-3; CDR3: CSASSGTLDTQYF
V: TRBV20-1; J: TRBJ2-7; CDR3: CSARDTIMWGPAPDEQYF